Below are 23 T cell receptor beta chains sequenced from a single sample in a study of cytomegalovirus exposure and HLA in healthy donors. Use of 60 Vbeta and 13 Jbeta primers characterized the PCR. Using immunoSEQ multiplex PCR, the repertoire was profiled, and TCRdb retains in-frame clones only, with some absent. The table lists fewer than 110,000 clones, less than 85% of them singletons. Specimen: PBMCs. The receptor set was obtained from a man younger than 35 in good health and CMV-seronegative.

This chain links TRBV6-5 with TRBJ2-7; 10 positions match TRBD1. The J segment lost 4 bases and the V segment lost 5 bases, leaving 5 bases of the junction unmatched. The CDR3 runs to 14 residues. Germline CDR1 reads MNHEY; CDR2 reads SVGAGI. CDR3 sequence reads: CASSNRDRGYEQYF. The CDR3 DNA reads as TGTGCCAGCAGTAATAGGGACAGGGGATACGAGCAGTACTTC.

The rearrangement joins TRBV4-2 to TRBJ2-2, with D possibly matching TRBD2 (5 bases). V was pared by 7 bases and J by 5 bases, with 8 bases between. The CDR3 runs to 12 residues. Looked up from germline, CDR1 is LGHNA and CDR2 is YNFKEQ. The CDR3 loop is CASTPGTGELFF. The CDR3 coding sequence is TGTGCCAGCACCCCGGGGACCGGGGAGCTGTTTTTT.

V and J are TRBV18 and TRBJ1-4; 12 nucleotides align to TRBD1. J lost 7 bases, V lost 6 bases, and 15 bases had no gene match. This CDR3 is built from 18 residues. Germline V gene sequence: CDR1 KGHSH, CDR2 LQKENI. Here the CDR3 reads CASSPSGTGGSRGEKLFF. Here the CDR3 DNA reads TGTGCCAGCTCGCCTTCCGGGACAGGGGGCTCACGGGGTGAAAAACTGTTTTTT.

CDR3 residues: CASSHMDKDRGGDGYTF. In DNA form, the CDR3 reads TGTGCCAGCAGCCACATGGACAAGGACAGGGGAGGTGATGGCTACACCTTC. The V call is TRBV4-2, the J call TRBJ1-2; 9 bases are a match to TRBD1. The CDR3 extends over 17 amino acids. V lost 3 bases to trimming and J lost 6 bases; unmatched junction nucleotides: 14. Germline V gene data show CDR1 as LGHNA and CDR2 as YNFKEQ.

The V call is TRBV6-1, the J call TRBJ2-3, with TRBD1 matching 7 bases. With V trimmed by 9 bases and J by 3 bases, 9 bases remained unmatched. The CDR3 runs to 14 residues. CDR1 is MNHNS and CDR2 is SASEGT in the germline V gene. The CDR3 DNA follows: TGTGCCAGTAAAATCACAGGGGTTACAGATACGCAGTATTTT. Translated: CASKITGVTDTQYF.

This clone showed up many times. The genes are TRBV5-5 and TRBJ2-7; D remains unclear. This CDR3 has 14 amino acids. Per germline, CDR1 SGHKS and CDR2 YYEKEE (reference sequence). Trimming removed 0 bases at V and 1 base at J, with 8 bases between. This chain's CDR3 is CASSLVGRSYEQYF. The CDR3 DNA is TGTGCCAGCAGCTTGGTAGGCAGGTCCTACGAGCAGTACTTC. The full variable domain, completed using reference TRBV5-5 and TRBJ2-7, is DAGVTQSPTHLIKTRGQQVTLRCSPISGHKSVSWYQQVLGQGPQFIFQYYEKEERGRGNFPDRFSARQFPNYSSELNVNALLLGDSALYLCASSLVGRSYEQYFGPGTRLTVT.

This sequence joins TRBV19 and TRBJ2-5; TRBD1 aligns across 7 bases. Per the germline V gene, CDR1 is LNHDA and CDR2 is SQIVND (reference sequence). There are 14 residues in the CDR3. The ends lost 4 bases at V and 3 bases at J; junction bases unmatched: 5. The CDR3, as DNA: TGTGCCAGTAGTAGGGACAGAGCCGAAGAGACCCAGTACTTC. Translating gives CASSRDRAEETQYF. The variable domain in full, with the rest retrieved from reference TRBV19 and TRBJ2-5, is DGGITQSPKYLFRKEGQNVTLSCEQNLNHDAMYWYRQDPGQGLRLIYYSQIVNDFQKGDIAEGYSVSREKKESFPLTVTSAQKNPTAFYLCASSRDRAEETQYFGPGTRLLVL.

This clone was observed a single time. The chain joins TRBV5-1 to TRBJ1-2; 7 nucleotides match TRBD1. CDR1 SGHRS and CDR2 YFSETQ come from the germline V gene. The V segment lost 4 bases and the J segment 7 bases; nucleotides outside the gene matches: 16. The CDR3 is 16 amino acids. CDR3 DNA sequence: TGCGCCAGCAGCGCGGCCGGGACAGCTATAAGCCGTGGCTACACCTTC. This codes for CASSAAGTAISRGYTF.

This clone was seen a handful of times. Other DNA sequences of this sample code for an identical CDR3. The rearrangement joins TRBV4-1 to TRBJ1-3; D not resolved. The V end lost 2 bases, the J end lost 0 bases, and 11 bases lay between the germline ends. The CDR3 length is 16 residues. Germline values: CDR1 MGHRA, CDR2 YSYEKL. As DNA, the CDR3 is TGCGCCAGCAGCCAATCCGAAGACAACTCTGGAAACACCATATATTTT. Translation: CASSQSEDNSGNTIYF.

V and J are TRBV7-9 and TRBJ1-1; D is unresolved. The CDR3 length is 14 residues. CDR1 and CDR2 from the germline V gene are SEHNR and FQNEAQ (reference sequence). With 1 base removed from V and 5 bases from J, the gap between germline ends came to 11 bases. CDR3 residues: CASSLDSLFTEAFF. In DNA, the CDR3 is TGTGCCAGCAGCTTAGACAGCCTGTTTACTGAAGCTTTCTTT. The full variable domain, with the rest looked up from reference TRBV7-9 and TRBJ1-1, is DTGVSQNPRHKITKRGQNVTFRCDPISEHNRLYWYRQTLGQGPEFLTYFQNEAQLEKSRLLSDRFSAERPKGSFSTLEIQRTEQGDSAMYLCASSLDSLFTEAFFGQGTRLTVV.

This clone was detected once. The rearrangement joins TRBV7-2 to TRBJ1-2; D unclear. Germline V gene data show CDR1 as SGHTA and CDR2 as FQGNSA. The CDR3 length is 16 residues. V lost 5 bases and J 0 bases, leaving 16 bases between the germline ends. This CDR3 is CASSARGGRTNYGYTF. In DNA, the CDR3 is TGTGCCAGCAGCGCCCGGGGAGGGCGGACTAACTATGGCTACACCTTC.

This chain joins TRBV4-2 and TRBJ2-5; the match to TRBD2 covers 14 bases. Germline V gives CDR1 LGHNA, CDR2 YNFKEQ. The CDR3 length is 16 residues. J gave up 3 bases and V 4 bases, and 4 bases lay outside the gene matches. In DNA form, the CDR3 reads TGTGCCAGCAGCCGACCGGGACTAGCGGGGGAAGAGACCCAGTACTTC. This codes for CASSRPGLAGEETQYF.

The CDR3 coding sequence is TGTGCCAGCAGCCAGCCAGGACAGGGGGGACTCGAGCAGTACTTC. This sequence encodes CASSQPGQGGLEQYF. The chain employs TRBV14 and TRBJ2-7; 10 bases agree with TRBD1. CDR1 is SGHDN and CDR2 is FVKESK in the germline V gene. The CDR3 sequence is 15 residues long. With V trimmed by 3 bases and J by 6 bases, 8 bases remained unmatched. Combining the CDR3 with reference TRBV14 and TRBJ2-7 gives the whole variable domain EAGVTQFPSHSVIEKGQTVTLRCDPISGHDNLYWYRRVMGKEIKFLLHFVKESKQDESGMPNNRFLAERTGGTYSTLKVQPAELEDSGVYFCASSQPGQGGLEQYFGPGTRLTVT.

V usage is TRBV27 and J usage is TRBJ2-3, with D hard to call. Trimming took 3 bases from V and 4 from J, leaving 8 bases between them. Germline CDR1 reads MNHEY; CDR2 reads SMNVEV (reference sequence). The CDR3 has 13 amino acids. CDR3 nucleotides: TGTGCCAGCAGTTTGGGTAGCCCAGATACGCAGTATTTT. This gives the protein CASSLGSPDTQYF.

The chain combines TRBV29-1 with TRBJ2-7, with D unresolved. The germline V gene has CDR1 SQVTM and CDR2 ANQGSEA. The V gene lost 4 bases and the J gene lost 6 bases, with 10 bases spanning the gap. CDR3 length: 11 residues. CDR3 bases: TGCAGCGTTGTTGCTGGGCTCGAGCAGTACTTC. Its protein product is CSVVAGLEQYF.

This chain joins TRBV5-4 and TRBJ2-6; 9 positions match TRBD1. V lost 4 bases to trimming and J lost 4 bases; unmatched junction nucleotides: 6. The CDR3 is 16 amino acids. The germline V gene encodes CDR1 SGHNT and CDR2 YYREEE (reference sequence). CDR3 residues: CASSRDRVSGANVLTF. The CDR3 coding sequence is TGTGCCAGCAGCAGGGACAGGGTATCGGGGGCCAACGTCCTGACTTTC.

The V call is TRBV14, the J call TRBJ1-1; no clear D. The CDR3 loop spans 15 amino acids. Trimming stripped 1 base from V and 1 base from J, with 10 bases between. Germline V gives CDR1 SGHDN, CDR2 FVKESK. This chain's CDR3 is CASSQAGKGNTEAFF. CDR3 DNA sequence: TGTGCCAGCAGCCAAGCCGGGAAGGGGAACACTGAAGCTTTCTTT.

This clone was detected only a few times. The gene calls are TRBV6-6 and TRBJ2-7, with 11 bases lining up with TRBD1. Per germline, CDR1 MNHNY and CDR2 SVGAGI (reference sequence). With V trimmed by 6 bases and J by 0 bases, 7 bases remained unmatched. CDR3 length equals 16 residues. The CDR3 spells CASSPLGTGGSYEQYF. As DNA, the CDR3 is TGTGCCAGCAGCCCTCTGGGGACAGGGGGCTCCTACGAGCAGTACTTC.

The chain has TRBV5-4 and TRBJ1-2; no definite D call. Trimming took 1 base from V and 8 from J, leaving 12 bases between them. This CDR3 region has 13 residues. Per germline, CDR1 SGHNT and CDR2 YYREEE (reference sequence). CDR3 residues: CASSLPGGWGYTF. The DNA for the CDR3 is TGTGCCAGCAGCTTGCCGGGAGGTTGGGGCTACACCTTC.

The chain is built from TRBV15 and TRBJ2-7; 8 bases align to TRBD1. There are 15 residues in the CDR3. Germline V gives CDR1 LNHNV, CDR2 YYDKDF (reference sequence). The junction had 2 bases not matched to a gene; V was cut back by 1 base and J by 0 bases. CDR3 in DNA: TGTGCCACCAGCAGAGCTACAGGGGGCTCCTACGAGCAGTACTTC. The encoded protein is CATSRATGGSYEQYF.

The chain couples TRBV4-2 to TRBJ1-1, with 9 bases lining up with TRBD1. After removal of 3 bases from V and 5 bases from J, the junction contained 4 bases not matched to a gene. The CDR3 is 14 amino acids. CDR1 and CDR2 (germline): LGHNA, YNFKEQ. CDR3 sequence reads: CASSQDRGGTEAFF. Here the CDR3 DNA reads TGTGCCAGCAGCCAGGACAGGGGAGGTACTGAAGCTTTCTTT.

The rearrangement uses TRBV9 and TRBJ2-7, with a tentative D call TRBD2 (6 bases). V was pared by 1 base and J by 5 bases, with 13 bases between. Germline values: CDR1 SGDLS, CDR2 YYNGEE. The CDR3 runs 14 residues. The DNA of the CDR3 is TGTGCCAGCAGCGTATTTGTGGCGGGGCACGAGCAGTACTTC. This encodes CASSVFVAGHEQYF. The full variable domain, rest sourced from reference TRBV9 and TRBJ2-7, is DSGVTQTPKHLITATGQRVTLRCSPRSGDLSVYWYQQSLDQGLQFLIQYYNGEERAKGNILERFSAQQFPDLHSELNLSSLELGDSALYFCASSVFVAGHEQYFGPGTRLTVT.

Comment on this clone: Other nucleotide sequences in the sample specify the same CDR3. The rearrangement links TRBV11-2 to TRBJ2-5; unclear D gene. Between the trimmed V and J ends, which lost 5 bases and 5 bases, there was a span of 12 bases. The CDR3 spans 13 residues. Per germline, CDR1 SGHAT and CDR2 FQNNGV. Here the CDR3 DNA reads TGTGCCAGCAGCCCCCCGGGTGGGGAGACCCAGTACTTC. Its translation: CASSPPGGETQYF.